The 28 T cell receptor beta chains presented below share a single source sample, sequenced in a study of PD-1 blockade in mismatch repair-deficient tumors. Profiling relied on immunoSEQ multiplex PCR, and the TCRdb table lists in-frame clones only, not all of them. The sample includes approximately 25,000 clones, 75% to 85% of them seen just once. The specimen was peripheral blood, collected 12 weeks after starting pembrolizumab. The receptor source for this set is an adult with mismatch repair-deficient cancer.

The V gene is TRBV5-6, the J gene TRBJ2-1; 9 nucleotides line up with TRBD1. Germline CDR1 reads SGHDT; CDR2 reads YYEEEE. V gave up 4 bases and J gave up 7 bases; unmatched junction bases: 12. The CDR3 runs 16 residues. The CDR3, as DNA: TGTGCCAGCAGCCCCCCGGCGGGACAGGGCTTTAATGAGCAGTTCTTC. Protein: CASSPPAGQGFNEQFF.

V gene TRBV15 combines with J gene TRBJ2-2; 8 bases fit TRBD1. The J segment lost 5 bases and the V segment lost 9 bases, leaving 8 bases of the junction unmatched. The CDR3 loop spans 14 amino acids. The germline gives CDR1 LNHNV, CDR2 YYDKDF (reference sequence). The CDR3, as DNA: TGTGCCACGTCCGGGACAGGTGAAACCGGGGAGCTGTTTTTT. Translated: CATSGTGETGELFF.

The gene calls are TRBV11-2 and TRBJ2-7; possibly TRBD2 for D (7 bases). Trimming stripped 6 bases from V and 5 bases from J, with 14 bases between. The CDR3 is made up of 13 amino acids. The germline gives CDR1 SGHAT, CDR2 FQNNGV. CDR3 sequence reads: CASRGGGLNEQYF. The CDR3 region has the DNA TGTGCCAGCAGAGGGGGGGGGCTCAACGAGCAGTACTTC. The whole variable domain, filled in from reference TRBV11-2 and TRBJ2-7, reads EAGVAQSPRYKIIEKRQSVAFWCNPISGHATLYWYQQILGQGPKLLIQFQNNGVVDDSQLPKDRFSAERLKGVDSTLKIQPAKLEDSAVYLCASRGGGLNEQYFGPGTRLTVT.

V is TRBV11-1 and J is TRBJ2-7; D is uncertain. V was pared by 5 bases and J by 4 bases, with 15 bases between. The CDR3 totals 14 residues. Germline V gene lookup returns CDR1 SGHAT and CDR2 FQDESV (reference sequence). CDR3 nucleotides: TGTGCCAGCAGCCAAGGGCTCCAACTGTACGAGCAGTACTTC. This gives the protein CASSQGLQLYEQYF.

This chain links TRBV27 with TRBJ2-5; a weak D match, TRBD1 (6 bases). The CDR3 sequence is 15 residues long. Germline CDR1 is MNHEY and CDR2 is SMNVEV (reference sequence). Trimming cost V 6 bases and J 5 bases, with 19 bases left between them. The CDR3 loop is CASSPGGGAWETQYF. The CDR3 DNA reads as TGTGCCAGCAGCCCTGGTGGGGGCGCATGGGAGACCCAGTACTTC.

The V gene is TRBV4-2, the J gene TRBJ2-3, with 7 bases matching TRBD2. Looked up from germline, CDR1 is LGHNA and CDR2 is YNFKEQ. Unmatched junction bases numbered 8, after V lost 5 bases and J lost 0 bases. This CDR3 contains 16 residues. CDR3 protein: CASSSGTNPSTDTQYF. The CDR3, as DNA: TGTGCCAGCAGCAGCGGGACTAACCCTAGCACAGATACGCAGTATTTT.

J is TRBJ1-2 and V is TRBV6-1; D gene ambiguous. The germline V gene encodes CDR1 MNHNS and CDR2 SASEGT. The CDR3 is 16 amino acids. V was pared by 0 bases and J by 4 bases, with 15 bases between. DNA of the CDR3: TGTGCCAGCAGTGAAGCGCGGGGAGTGGGGAGCTATGGCTACACCTTC. Protein product: CASSEARGVGSYGYTF.

Regarding this clone: Sequence at one end of the junction differs from germline and may be a read error. The chain employs TRBV11-2 and TRBJ2-1; 13 bases map to TRBD2. Germline V CDR1 and CDR2: SGHAT, FQNNGV. This CDR3 has 17 residues. In DNA, the CDR3 is TGTGCCAGCAGCTTACCCCAGGGACTAGCGGGAAGGAATGGGCAGTTCTTC. Protein product: CASSLPQGLAGRNGQFF. Using reference TRBV11-2 and TRBJ2-1 for the parts outside the CDR3, the full variable domain is EAGVAQSPRYKIIEKRQSVAFWCNPISGHATLYWYQQILGQGPKLLIQFQNNGVVDDSQLPKDRFSAERLKGVDSTLKIQPAKLEDSAVYLCASSLPQGLAGRNGQFFGPGTRLTVL.

This clone counts as medium-sized (0.01 to 0.1%). This chain connects TRBV14 to TRBJ1-4; D is perhaps TRBD1 (5 bases). Germline V gives CDR1 SGHDN, CDR2 FVKESK. V was pared by 0 bases and J by 0 bases, with 8 bases between. CDR3 size: 16 residues. The CDR3 DNA follows: TGTGCCAGCAGCCAAGATTGGGGGGCAACTAATGAAAAACTGTTTTTT. This sequence encodes CASSQDWGATNEKLFF.

The chain has TRBV29-1 and TRBJ1-1; D remains unclear. Trimming shortened V by 6 bases and J by 3 bases, and 5 bases separated the two germline ends. CDR3 length: 10 residues. Germline V CDR1 and CDR2: SQVTM, ANQGSEA. The CDR3 is CSVGDTEAFF. For the CDR3, the DNA is TGCAGCGTAGGAGACACTGAAGCTTTCTTT.

V and J are TRBV11-3 and TRBJ2-1; D might be TRBD1 or TRBD2, each matching 6 bases. Germline loops: CDR1 SGHNT, CDR2 YENEEA. This CDR3 has 15 residues. Between the trimmed V and J ends, which lost 5 bases and 5 bases, there was a span of 16 bases. The CDR3: CASSKTRGVNNEQFF. CDR3 in DNA: TGTGCCAGCAGCAAAACTAGGGGGGTAAACAATGAGCAGTTCTTC.

The count of this clone is one. The chain uses TRBV5-4 and TRBJ2-7; no reliable D call. Trimming removed 4 bases from V and 5 bases from J, with 10 bases in between. This CDR3 has 12 residues. The germline V gene encodes CDR1 SGHNT and CDR2 YYREEE (reference sequence). CDR3 sequence (DNA): TGTGCCAGCAGCCTAGTAGGAGACGAGCAGTACTTC. Protein sequence: CASSLVGDEQYF.

This chain links TRBV19 with TRBJ2-6, with D hard to call. CDR1 and CDR2 (germline): LNHDA, SQIVND (reference sequence). The length of the CDR3 is 16 residues. Trimming took off 5 bases at V and 0 bases at J, with 11 bases between the two ends. CDR3 nucleotide sequence: TGTGCCAGTAGTCCCACAGTATTCTCTGGGGCCAACGTCCTGACTTTC. It codes for CASSPTVFSGANVLTF.

This chain connects TRBV30 to TRBJ1-4, with no clear D. V was cut by 0 bases and J by 6 bases, with 2 bases left in between. Looked up from germline, CDR1 is GTSNPN and CDR2 is SVGIG (reference sequence). This CDR3 region has 11 residues. The DNA of the CDR3 is TGTGCCTGGAGTGTGTATGAAAAACTGTTTTTT. It is translated as CAWSVYEKLFF.

This clone was picked up one time. J is TRBJ2-5 and V is TRBV5-4, with 8 bases aligning to TRBD2. There are 13 residues in the CDR3. Germline CDR1 SGHNT, CDR2 YYREEE (reference sequence). V trimming: 4 bases; J trimming: 3 bases; junction bases outside the gene matches: 2. The CDR3 protein is CASSMGLEETQYF. CDR3 coding DNA: TGTGCCAGCAGCATGGGACTAGAAGAGACCCAGTACTTC.

This rearrangement joins TRBV29-1 to TRBJ2-7; 8 positions match TRBD1. The CDR3 extends over 15 amino acids. Germline values: CDR1 SQVTM, CDR2 ANQGSEA. Trimming removed 6 bases from V and 7 bases from J; junction bases left unmatched: 17. The CDR3 is CSVIGTGAGSWEQYF. As DNA, the CDR3 is TGCAGCGTGATCGGGACAGGCGCGGGCTCTTGGGAGCAGTACTTC.

The chain carries TRBV9 and TRBJ2-7; weak D call: TRBD2 (6 bases). The CDR3 sequence is 15 residues long. Trimming shortened V by 0 bases and J by 0 bases, and 10 bases separated the two germline ends. Germline V gives CDR1 SGDLS, CDR2 YYNGEE. The CDR3 sequence is CASSVAGGLSYEQYF. As DNA, the CDR3 is TGTGCCAGCAGCGTAGCCGGGGGTCTCTCCTACGAGCAGTACTTC.

This chain connects TRBV5-4 to TRBJ2-1, with a weak D call TRBD2 (5 bases). V dropped 1 base and J dropped 1 base, with 9 bases sitting between them. The CDR3 consists of 15 residues. The germline V gene encodes CDR1 SGHNT and CDR2 YYREEE (reference sequence). The CDR3 region is CASSLPSGSYNEQFF. CDR3 nucleotide sequence: TGTGCCAGCAGCTTGCCGAGCGGTTCCTACAATGAGCAGTTCTTC.

This chain joins TRBV4-1 and TRBJ2-5, with TRBD2 matching 7 bases. This CDR3 has 15 residues. Germline CDR1 reads MGHRA; CDR2 reads YSYEKL. Germline trimming cut 6 bases from V and 1 base from J; bases unmatched to any gene: 8. Written as DNA, the CDR3 is TGCGCCAGCAGACGAGCGGGGACGTTCCAAGAGACCCAGTACTTC. It encodes CASRRAGTFQETQYF.

This clone was seen only once. This chain connects TRBV5-5 to TRBJ2-1; D not certain. This CDR3 has 11 residues. The germline V and J ends were trimmed by 1 base and 7 bases, with 3 bases remaining between them. Germline CDR1 SGHKS, CDR2 YYEKEE (reference sequence). The DNA for the CDR3 is TGTGCCAGCAGCTTGTTGAATGAGCAGTTCTTC. This encodes CASSLLNEQFF.

This clone has just one count. The J gene is TRBJ2-5, the V gene TRBV7-2, with 12 bases identical to TRBD2. The CDR3 runs 15 residues. The trim removed 5 bases at V and 5 bases at J, leaving 6 bases unmatched. From germline, CDR1 is SGHTA and CDR2 FQGNSA. CDR3 protein: CASSARLAGVETQYF. For the CDR3, the DNA is TGTGCCAGCAGCGCCAGACTAGCGGGAGTGGAGACCCAGTACTTC.

V usage is TRBV30 and J usage is TRBJ1-2; 7 positions match TRBD1. Germline CDR1 and CDR2: GTSNPN and SVGIG (reference sequence). This CDR3 has 16 residues. The V gene end was trimmed by 2 bases and the J gene end by 4 bases; junction bases not matched to a gene: 13. Written as DNA, the CDR3 is TGTGCCTGGAGTTTTTGGGGACAGAGAAGGGGCTATGGCTACACCTTC. Its protein product is CAWSFWGQRRGYGYTF.

The V call is TRBV5-5, the J call TRBJ2-2; TRBD2 aligns across 11 bases. V trimming: 0 bases; J trimming: 7 bases; junction bases outside the gene matches: 17. CDR1 and CDR2 (germline): SGHKS, YYEKEE (reference sequence). The CDR3 has 20 residues. As DNA, the CDR3 is TGTGCCAGCAGCTTGGGCCTGGCGACCTTAGCGGGAGGGCGGAACGGGGAGCTGTTTTTT. Residues: CASSLGLATLAGGRNGELFF.

Only a few counts were recorded for this clone. The gene calls are TRBV2 and TRBJ2-7, with 9 nucleotides matching TRBD1. V shed 7 bases and J 3 bases; nucleotides not matched to a gene: 7. Germline V gene data show CDR1 as SNHLY and CDR2 as FYNNEI. The CDR3 totals 14 residues. The CDR3 region is CASTFGTGYYEQYF. In nucleotides, the CDR3 is TGTGCCAGCACGTTTGGGACAGGGTACTACGAGCAGTACTTC.

This clone was picked up a small number of times. V and J are TRBV10-3 and TRBJ2-1; TRBD2 agrees at 12 bases. CDR1 and CDR2 (germline): ENHRY, SYGVKD. J lost 8 bases, V lost 2 bases, and 4 bases had no gene match. CDR3 length equals 15 residues. The CDR3 bases are TGTGCCATCAGTGAGGGGCTAGCGGGAGGGGATGAGCAGTTCTTC. Its protein product is CAISEGLAGGDEQFF.

This chain connects TRBV5-4 to TRBJ1-1; 7 bases are shared with TRBD1. The J segment lost 6 bases and the V segment lost 5 bases, leaving 13 bases of the junction unmatched. CDR3 size: 15 residues. Germline values: CDR1 SGHNT, CDR2 YYREEE (reference sequence). CDR3 DNA sequence: TGTGCCAGCAGTTTCCTTGACAGGGACAGATCTGAAGCTTTCTTT. Amino acids: CASSFLDRDRSEAFF.

The chain joins TRBV5-1 to TRBJ2-5, with 9 bases aligning to TRBD1. Germline CDR1 and CDR2: SGHRS and YFSETQ. V lost 0 bases and J lost 4; bases outside the gene matches: 1. CDR3 size: 14 residues. The CDR3 bases are TGCGCCAGCAGCTTGGCGACAGGGGGAGAGACCCAGTACTTC. It encodes CASSLATGGETQYF.

This clone was found a few times. V gene TRBV19 combines with J gene TRBJ2-7; 8 nucleotides agree with TRBD2. Trimming took 11 bases from V and 3 from J; bases not matched to a gene: 9. Per the germline V gene, CDR1 is LNHDA and CDR2 is SQIVND (reference sequence). The CDR3 spans 13 residues. DNA for the CDR3: TGTGCCTCCTCGGGAGGGCCCTACTACGAGCAGTACTTC. It is translated as CASSGGPYYEQYF.